This passage covers 2 T cell receptor beta chains from one sample sequenced in a study of T-cell reconstitution after alpha-beta-depleted transplantation in children. As it was prepared, the TCRbeta library received unique molecular identifiers. TCRdb used MiXCR to reprocess the PCR reads, holding one entry per CDR3 protein. Among about 540,000 distinct CDR3 sequences listed, approximately 20% were seen once. Here the sequenced sample was PBMCs from the stem cell graft donor, taken from the stem cell graft. These receptors were obtained from a human donor who donated a stem cell graft to a child with acute lymphoblastic leukemia.

The V call is TRBV6-4, the J call TRBJ2-2, with 11 bases fitting TRBD2. The ends lost 8 bases at V and 0 bases at J; junction bases unmatched: 5. Germline V gene sequence: CDR1 MRHNA, CDR2 SNTAGT. The CDR3 is 16 amino acids. The CDR3 DNA is TGTGCCAGCTCTAGGACTAGCGGGCCGAACACCGGGGAGCTGTTTTTT. It specifies CASSRTSGPNTGELFF.

In its sample, this clonotype was seen many times. The rearrangement joins TRBV6-4 to TRBJ2-2; TRBD2 aligns across 10 bases. Germline assignment: CDR1 MRHNA and CDR2 SNTAGT. This CDR3 is 16 amino acids long. V was clipped by 6 bases and J by 7 bases; unmatched bases: 11. The DNA of the CDR3 is TGTGCCAGCAGACCCATCGCTAGCGGGAGTGGCGGGGAGCTGTTTTTT. As protein: CASRPIASGSGGELFF.